This T cell receptor (beta chain) was documented in a study of T cells in Graves' hyperthyroidism and ophthalmopathy. General observations from the study: Patients with ophthalmopathy were separated from those with stable hyperthyroidism by a 13 V-J model.

TCR beta CDR3 region amplification was performed from RNA transcripts. First-round RT-PCR of the TCR CDR3 relied on the HTBI primer set. One entry per CDR3 protein, called by TCRdb with MiXCR from the multiplex PCR reads. The table has hundreds of thousands of distinct CDR3 sequences, 15% to 20% seen once. The length of the CDR3 is 12 residues. On this clonotype itself: The antigen is unknown. A much bigger clone sits one base away, suggesting this may be a read error.

Based on clinical symptoms, serum thyroxine and TRAb, thyroid ultrasound and orbital computed tomography, diagnoses were reached. This sequence originates from a woman under 30 with Graves' hyperthyroidism. Sequenced input: blood. This sequence joins TRBV12-3 or TRBV12-4 and TRBJ2-7; D gene uncertain. CDR3 region: CASRARGYAQYF. CDR3 bases: TGTGCCAGCAGGGCCCGTGGGTACGCGCAGTACTTC.